This T cell receptor beta chain was identified in a study of beta chain features in type 1 diabetes. Study-level background: All samples combined gave roughly 100 million sorted cells for examination. General study results and limits: Cells with high TCR expression could be over-represented when cDNA is sequenced.

Trimming cost V 3 bases and J 0 bases, with 5 bases left between them. Germline values: CDR1 SGDLS, CDR2 YYNGEE. The CDR3 runs 13 residues. Every bit of the isolated RNA underwent reverse transcription, so sequencing read expressed TCRB transcripts. Sequencing was performed with immunoSEQ multiplex PCR; in TCRdb, only in-frame clones are kept and a portion is missing. The data contain hundreds of thousands of clones, roughly a sixth of them singletons. This clone has only a few counts. The antigen is not known. This sample also contains other DNA sequences that code for the same CDR3. J is TRBJ2-3 and V is TRBV9; D is unclear. The receptor was derived from a man aged 18 to 29 in good health. The sequencing sample was made of naive CD4+ T cells from blood. CDR3 in amino acids: CASSATSTDTQYF. The CDR3 DNA follows: TGTGCCAGCAGCGCTACTAGCACAGATACGCAGTATTTT.